This TCR beta chain derives from a study of shared clonotypes between healthy human individuals. Across the whole study: Participating donors consisted of two women and a few men aged 18 to 49.

This CDR3 comprises 15 residues. Germline CDR1 MDHEN, CDR2 SYDVKM. V lost 5 bases and J 4 bases, leaving 18 bases between the germline ends. The naive CD8 population came from CD45RO-negative cells selected for CCR7, without terminally differentiated effector memory CD45RA+ cells. All the donors were Caucasian adults who lived in Nashville, Tennessee. About this clone: What it recognizes is unknown.

Study-wide results and caveats: Generation probabilities of non-shared clonotypes were lower (relative to those shared by all four donors). Rarefaction analysis demonstrated incomplete sorted-subset sequencing notwithstanding large depth.

TCRdb's copy holds only in-frame clones and misses some; the assay was immunoSEQ multiplex PCR. The sample contains about 580,000 clones, nearly 98% of which appear only once. The rearrangement links TRBV28 to TRBJ2-7; maybe TRBD1 (6 bases). Sequences were obtained from naive CD8+ T cells sorted from blood. The TCR originated in a man aged 25-45 years in good health. The CDR3 loop reads CASSILAGTWYEQYF. For the CDR3, the DNA is TGTGCCAGCAGTATATTGGCCGGGACATGGTACGAGCAGTACTTC.